The clone carrying this T cell receptor beta chain came up many times. Amplified TCR beta CDR3 regions came from RNA transcripts. With the HTBI primer set, the TCR CDR3 went through a first round of RT-PCR. TCRdb analysed the multiplex PCR reads with MiXCR anew, one entry per CDR3 protein. The sample consists of 200,000 to 250,000 distinct CDR3 sequences, around 17% of them appearing once. This CDR3 contains 17 residues. V was clipped by 6 bases and J by 7 bases; unmatched bases: 17. CDR1 is ENHRY, CDR2 SYGVKD, per germline. The data were obtained in a study of T cells in Graves' hyperthyroidism and ophthalmopathy.

The chain has TRBV10-3 and TRBJ2-1, with 8 bases matching TRBD2. Input material: blood. The sequence derives from a man aged 35 to 55 with Graves' hyperthyroidism. CDR3 sequence (DNA): TGTGCCATCAGCGGGTCGAGACTAGCGAACTTGGGGAATGAGCAGTTCTTC. It encodes CAISGSRLANLGNEQFF.